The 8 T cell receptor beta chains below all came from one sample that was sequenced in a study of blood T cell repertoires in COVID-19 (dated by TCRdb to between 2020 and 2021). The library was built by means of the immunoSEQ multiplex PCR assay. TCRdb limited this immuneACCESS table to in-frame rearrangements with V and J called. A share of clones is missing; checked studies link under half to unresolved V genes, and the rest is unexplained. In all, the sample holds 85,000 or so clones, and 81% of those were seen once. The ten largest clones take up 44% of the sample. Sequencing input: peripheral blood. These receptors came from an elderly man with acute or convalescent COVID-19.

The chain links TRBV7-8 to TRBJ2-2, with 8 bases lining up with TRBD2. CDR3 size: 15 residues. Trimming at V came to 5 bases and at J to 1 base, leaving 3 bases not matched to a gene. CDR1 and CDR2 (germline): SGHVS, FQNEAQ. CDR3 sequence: CASSPTSGNTGELFF. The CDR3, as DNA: TGTGCCAGCAGCCCTACTAGCGGGAACACCGGGGAGCTGTTTTTT.

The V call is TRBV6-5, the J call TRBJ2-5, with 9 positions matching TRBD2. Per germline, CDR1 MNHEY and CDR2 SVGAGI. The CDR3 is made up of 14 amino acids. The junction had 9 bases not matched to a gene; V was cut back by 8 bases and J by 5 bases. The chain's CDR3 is CASHRSGRSETQYF. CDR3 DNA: TGTGCCAGCCACAGGAGCGGGAGGTCGGAGACCCAGTACTTC.

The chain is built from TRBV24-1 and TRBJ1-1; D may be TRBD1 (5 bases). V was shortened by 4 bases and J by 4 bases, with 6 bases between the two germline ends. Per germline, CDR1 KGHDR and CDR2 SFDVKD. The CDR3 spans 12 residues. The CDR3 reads CATSEGGTEAFF. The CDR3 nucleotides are TGTGCCACCAGTGAGGGGGGCACTGAAGCTTTCTTT.

The CDR3 DNA is TGCGCCAGCAGCTTGATCCCAAGCGGGAGCAATGAGCAGTTCTTC. Its translation: CASSLIPSGSNEQFF. The chain links TRBV5-1 to TRBJ2-1; 8 nucleotides match TRBD2. V trimming: 1 base; J trimming: 6 bases; junction bases outside the gene matches: 6. Germline V gives CDR1 SGHRS, CDR2 YFSETQ. This CDR3 has 15 amino acids.

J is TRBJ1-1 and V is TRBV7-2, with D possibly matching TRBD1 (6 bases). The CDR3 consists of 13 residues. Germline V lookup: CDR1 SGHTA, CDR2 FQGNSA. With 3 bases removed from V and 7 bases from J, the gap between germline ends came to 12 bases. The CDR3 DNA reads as TGTGCCAGCAGCTTGAACAGGGTTTTTGAAGCTTTCTTT. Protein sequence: CASSLNRVFEAFF.

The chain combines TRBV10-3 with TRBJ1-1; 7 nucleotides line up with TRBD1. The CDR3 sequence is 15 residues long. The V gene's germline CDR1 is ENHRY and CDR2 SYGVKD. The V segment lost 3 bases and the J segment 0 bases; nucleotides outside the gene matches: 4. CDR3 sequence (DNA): TGTGCCATCAGTGACCGACAGGGTCTGAACACTGAAGCTTTCTTT. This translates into CAISDRQGLNTEAFF.

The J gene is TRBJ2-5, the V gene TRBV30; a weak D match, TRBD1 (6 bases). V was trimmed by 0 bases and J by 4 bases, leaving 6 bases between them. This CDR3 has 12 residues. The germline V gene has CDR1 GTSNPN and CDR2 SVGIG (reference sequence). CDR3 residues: CAWSVQGETQYF. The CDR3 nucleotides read TGTGCCTGGAGTGTACAGGGAGAGACCCAGTACTTC.

The CDR3 bases are TGTGCCACCAGTGCAGGGAACTCTGGAAACACCATATATTTT. Translation: CATSAGNSGNTIYF. V and J are TRBV15 and TRBJ1-3; TRBD1 might be the D (5 bases). V lost 6 bases, J lost 0 bases, and 9 bases lay in between. The germline CDR1 and CDR2 sequences are LNHNV and YYDKDF (reference sequence). CDR3 length: 14 amino acids.